The entry that follows covers one T cell receptor beta chain sequence. What it binds is unknown. The CDR3 covers 12 residues. CDR1 MNHEY and CDR2 SVGAGI come from the germline V gene. Trimming stripped 5 bases from V and 3 bases from J, with 5 bases between. This sample was taken from a study of a mutant IDH1 vaccine in newly diagnosed glioma. Study details: Most patients had radiochemotherapy with temozolomide before enrollment; others had one alone.

Produced via immunoSEQ multiplex PCR; TCRdb's table is partial and in-frame only. The sample yields approximately 31,000 clones, around 83% seen once. Specified time point: week 35, safety follow-up. Mutant IDH1 20-mer peptide, at 300 ug, made up each vaccine dose, with topical imiquimod. The study gave patients eight vaccinations in weeks 1, 3, 5, 7, 11, 15, 19, 23. The source was PBMCs, collected from a glioma patient whose treatment included an IDH1 peptide vaccine. The source of this sequence is a young woman with glioma. The chain is built from TRBV6-5 and TRBJ2-1; TRBD1 is a possible D gene (5 bases). The DNA of the CDR3 is TGTGCCAGCAGTCAGGGCTACAATGAGCAGTTCTTC. Translated: CASSQGYNEQFF.